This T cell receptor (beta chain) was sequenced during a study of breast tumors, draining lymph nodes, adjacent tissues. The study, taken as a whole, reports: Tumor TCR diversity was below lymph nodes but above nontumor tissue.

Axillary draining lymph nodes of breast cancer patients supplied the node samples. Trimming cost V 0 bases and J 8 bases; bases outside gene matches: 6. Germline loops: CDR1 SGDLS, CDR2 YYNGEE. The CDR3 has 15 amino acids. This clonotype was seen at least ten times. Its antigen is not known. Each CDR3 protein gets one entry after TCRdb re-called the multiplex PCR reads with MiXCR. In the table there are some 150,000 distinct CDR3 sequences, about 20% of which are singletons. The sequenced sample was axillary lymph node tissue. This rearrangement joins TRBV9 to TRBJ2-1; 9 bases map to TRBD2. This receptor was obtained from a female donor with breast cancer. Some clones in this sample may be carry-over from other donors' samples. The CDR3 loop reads CASSVGSGRLHEQFF. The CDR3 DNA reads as TGTGCCAGCAGCGTAGGAAGCGGGAGGCTTCATGAGCAGTTCTTC.